The 29 T cell receptor beta chains below all came from one sample that was sequenced in a study. MiXCR was run by TCRdb on the RT-PCR reads, yielding one entry per CDR3 protein. The repertoire includes approximately 720,000 distinct CDR3 sequences, more than 13% of them detected once, and 3% to 4.5% sits in the top ten. What was sequenced was memory CD4+ T cells from blood. The receptors originated from a female donor in good health, serving as a healthy control.

The chain couples TRBV12-3 or TRBV12-4 to TRBJ2-1; TRBD2 aligns across 10 bases. This CDR3 comprises 14 residues. J gave up 7 bases and V 7 bases, and 7 bases lay outside the gene matches. The chain's CDR3 is CASKIGLAENEQFF. CDR3 DNA sequence: TGTGCCAGCAAAATCGGACTAGCGGAGAATGAGCAGTTCTTC.

The rearrangement links TRBV10-3 to TRBJ1-4, with 8 positions matching TRBD1. Germline V gene data show CDR1 as ENHRY and CDR2 as SYGVKD. This CDR3 is 14 amino acids long. Trimming took 5 bases from V and 8 from J; bases not matched to a gene: 7. The CDR3 spells CAISSDRDREKLFF. The DNA for the CDR3 is TGTGCCATCAGTTCGGACAGGGATCGGGAAAAACTGTTTTTT.

As regards this clonotype: This may arise from a read error, as a much more abundant clone is one base away. The chain links TRBV4-3 to TRBJ1-1; D not resolved. CDR1 is LGHNA and CDR2 is YSLEER in the germline V gene. The CDR3 is 15 residues long. CDR3 DNA: TGCGCCGGCAGCCAAGACGGAGGCATGAACACTGAAGCTTTCTTT. Amino acids: CAGSQDGGMNTEAFF.

The CDR3 loop is CASTPRGIGTQYF. The CDR3 DNA reads TGTGCCAGCACCCCTCGGGGGATCGGGACCCAGTACTTC. This chain links TRBV12-3 or TRBV12-4 with TRBJ2-5; maybe TRBD2 (6 bases). V was clipped by 7 bases and J by 7 bases, with 16 bases between them. The CDR3 is 13 residues long.

This chain links TRBV19 with TRBJ1-1, with D possibly being TRBD1 (6 bases). The germline gives CDR1 LNHDA, CDR2 SQIVND (reference sequence). Trimming took 5 bases from V and 0 from J, leaving 19 bases between them. CDR3 size: 17 residues. CDR3: CASSRQAGNSMNTEAFF. In DNA form, the CDR3 reads TGTGCCAGTAGTCGACAGGCCGGTAATAGCATGAACACTGAAGCTTTCTTT.

This clonotype occurred a few times. This rearrangement joins TRBV7-9 to TRBJ1-1; 8 bases align to TRBD1. The CDR3 runs 13 residues. Germline assignment: CDR1 SEHNR and CDR2 FQNEAQ (reference sequence). J gave up 10 bases and V 5 bases, and 9 bases lay outside the gene matches. Written as DNA, the CDR3 is TGTGCCAGCAGCCCTGACAGGGGCGGAGGAGCTTTCTTT. Translation gives CASSPDRGGGAFF.

In its sample, this clonotype was seen many times. The chain combines TRBV7-2 with TRBJ2-1; 15 bases line up with TRBD2. Germline-derived CDR1 and CDR2 are SGHTA and FQGNSA. This CDR3 is 17 amino acids long. The ends lost 4 bases at V and 7 bases at J; junction bases unmatched: 8. Written as DNA, the CDR3 is TGTGCCAGCAGCTCCAGGACTAGCGGGAGGGCAGGGAATGAGCAGTTCTTC. It encodes CASSSRTSGRAGNEQFF.

V usage is TRBV7-2 and J usage is TRBJ1-1, with D hard to call. V lost 1 base, J lost 2 bases, and 8 bases lay in between. The CDR3 extends over 14 amino acids. CDR1 is SGHTA, CDR2 FQGNSA, per germline. The CDR3 here is CASSLGRYNTEAFF. The CDR3 DNA follows: TGTGCCAGCAGCTTAGGACGGTACAACACTGAAGCTTTCTTT.

This clonotype was seen a few times. The chain combines TRBV24-1 with TRBJ2-5; D unclear. The CDR3 is 14 residues long. CDR1 and CDR2 (germline): KGHDR, SFDVKD. The V and J ends lost 6 bases and 5 bases respectively, with 15 bases between them. This chain's CDR3 is CATSPGPLGETQYF. In DNA form, the CDR3 reads TGTGCCACCAGTCCAGGACCTCTGGGGGAGACCCAGTACTTC.

This clonotype was seen at least ten times. The chain has TRBV4-1 and TRBJ1-2; weak D call: TRBD1 (5 bases). The CDR3 sequence is 14 residues long. Germline CDR1 reads MGHRA; CDR2 reads YSYEKL. The germline V and J ends were trimmed by 1 base and 8 bases, with 14 bases remaining between them. The CDR3 region has the DNA TGCGCCAGCAGCCAAGGTAGCAGGGCGGAAGGCTACACCTTC. Protein sequence: CASSQGSRAEGYTF.

In this sample, this clonotype turned up a few times. The rearrangement links TRBV20-1 to TRBJ2-5; 8 nucleotides line up with TRBD1. The V segment lost 3 bases and the J segment 4 bases; nucleotides outside the gene matches: 10. The CDR3 is made up of 15 amino acids. CDR1 and CDR2 (germline): DFQATT, SNEGSKA (reference sequence). The CDR3 DNA reads TGCAGTGCTAGGAAAGGACAGGGAACGGGAGAGACCCAGTACTTC. It codes for CSARKGQGTGETQYF.

There are many counts of this clonotype. The CDR3 is CASRWGRNTEAFF. CDR3 DNA: TGTGCCAGCAGGTGGGGTAGGAACACTGAAGCTTTCTTT. The V gene is TRBV12-3 or TRBV12-4, the J gene TRBJ1-1, with D unclear. This CDR3 has 13 residues. Deletions cut 6 bases from V and 1 base from J, with 9 bases between.

The genes are TRBV20-1 and TRBJ2-3, with TRBD2 matching over 9 bases. Germline V gene sequence: CDR1 DFQATT, CDR2 SNEGSKA (reference sequence). V was pared by 6 bases and J by 6 bases, with 13 bases of the junction left unmatched. There are 15 residues in the CDR3. The CDR3 loop is CSATVSGRGIDTQYF. CDR3 bases: TGCAGTGCCACCGTTAGCGGGAGAGGGATTGATACGCAGTATTTT.

This clonotype was detected a few times. The chain couples TRBV12-3 or TRBV12-4 to TRBJ1-2, with D perhaps matching TRBD1 (5 bases). This CDR3 is 14 amino acids long. Trimming stripped 3 bases from V and 8 bases from J, with 16 bases between. CDR3 sequence (DNA): TGTGCCAGCAGTTTTATAATCGGGGGGAGAGGCTACACCTTC. Translating it yields CASSFIIGGRGYTF.

This clonotype occurred many times. The chain links TRBV5-1 to TRBJ1-1; 7 bases align to TRBD1. The germline gives CDR1 SGHRS, CDR2 YFSETQ. V shed 4 bases and J 1 base; nucleotides not matched to a gene: 4. The CDR3 is made up of 14 amino acids. The CDR3 nucleotides are TGCGCCAGCAGCCCCGGGACAGCGAACACTGAAGCTTTCTTT. This gives the protein CASSPGTANTEAFF.

This clonotype was observed many times. This chain links TRBV12-3 or TRBV12-4 with TRBJ2-1, with 9 bases lining up with TRBD2. J gave up 6 bases and V 6 bases, and 9 bases lay outside the gene matches. The CDR3 is made up of 15 amino acids. CDR3 bases: TGTGCCAGCAGGCCAGCGGGGGGCTTCTCCAATGAGCAGTTCTTC. It specifies CASRPAGGFSNEQFF.

The chain recombines TRBV24-1 with TRBJ1-2, with D maybe TRBD1 (6 bases). Trimming took off 3 bases at V and 6 bases at J, with 13 bases between the two ends. Germline V gives CDR1 KGHDR, CDR2 SFDVKD. The CDR3 consists of 14 residues. The CDR3 loop is CATSDGDIIDGYTF. The CDR3 DNA sequence: TGTGCCACCAGTGATGGGGACATTATAGATGGCTACACCTTC.

Only a few counts were recorded for this clonotype. V usage is TRBV10-3 and J usage is TRBJ2-3, with D possibly matching TRBD1 (5 bases). Germline V gene sequence: CDR1 ENHRY, CDR2 SYGVKD. This CDR3 has 13 residues. Trimming cost V 3 bases and J 4 bases, with 8 bases left between them. The CDR3 here is CAISDQGSDTQYF. The CDR3, as DNA: TGTGCCATCAGTGATCAGGGTTCAGATACGCAGTATTTT.

The J gene is TRBJ1-1, the V gene TRBV7-2; TRBD1 matches at 7 bases. Trimming took 5 bases from V and 10 from J; bases not matched to a gene: 10. The CDR3 loop spans 13 amino acids. The V gene's germline CDR1 is SGHTA and CDR2 FQGNSA. The CDR3 loop reads CASSIDRARGAFF. The CDR3 nucleotides are TGTGCCAGCAGCATCGACAGGGCTCGGGGAGCTTTCTTT. Full variable domain (remainder filled in from reference TRBV7-2 and TRBJ1-1): GAGVSQSPSNKVTEKGKDVELRCDPISGHTALYWYRQSLGQGLEFLIYFQGNSAPDKSGLPSDRFSAERTGGSVSTLTIQRTQQEDSAVYLCASSIDRARGAFFGQGTRLTVV.

In this sample, this clonotype turned up many times. V is TRBV5-6 and J is TRBJ2-7; D gene uncertain. The germline V gene encodes CDR1 SGHDT and CDR2 YYEEEE. V was cut by 3 bases and J by 4 bases, with 11 bases left in between. CDR3 size: 13 residues. CDR3 amino acids: CASSSTRLYEQYF. Written as DNA, the CDR3 is TGTGCCAGCAGCTCCACGCGATTATACGAGCAGTACTTC.

CDR3 nucleotides: TGTGCCAGCACCAGGGAGAGAGGGTACGAGCAGTACTTC. It codes for CASTRERGYEQYF. The genes are TRBV6-5 and TRBJ2-7, with D tentatively TRBD1 or TRBD2 (5 bases each). The germline V gene encodes CDR1 MNHEY and CDR2 SVGAGI. The CDR3 spans 13 residues. V was pared by 7 bases and J by 4 bases, with 14 bases between.

This clonotype was counted many times. The J gene is TRBJ1-6, the V gene TRBV9, with 7 bases fitting TRBD1. Germline V gene data show CDR1 as SGDLS and CDR2 as YYNGEE. This CDR3 has 17 amino acids. The V segment lost 3 bases and the J segment 2 bases; nucleotides outside the gene matches: 8. The CDR3 loop is CASSGQGLGAYNSPLHF. For the CDR3, the DNA is TGTGCCAGCAGCGGACAGGGTTTAGGGGCCTATAATTCACCCCTCCACTTT.

The rearrangement joins TRBV20-1 to TRBJ1-1; TRBD1 agrees at 8 bases. This CDR3 contains 18 residues. After removal of 5 bases from V and 3 bases from J, the junction contained 20 bases not matched to a gene. Per germline, CDR1 DFQATT and CDR2 SNEGSKA (reference sequence). The CDR3 bases are TGCAGTGCTGCGCCATGGGACAGGTTAAACGGGGGGGACACTGAAGCTTTCTTT. This sequence encodes CSAAPWDRLNGGDTEAFF.

CDR3 residues: CASSLYAGAAETQYF. DNA for the CDR3: TGTGCCAGCAGTTTATATGCAGGGGCGGCGGAGACCCAGTACTTC. The V and J genes are TRBV28 and TRBJ2-5, with a tentative D call TRBD1 (6 bases). Trimming removed 1 base from V and 5 bases from J, with 14 bases in between. The CDR3 runs to 15 residues. The germline V gene encodes CDR1 MDHEN and CDR2 SYDVKM.

The V call is TRBV3-1, the J call TRBJ1-1, with 9 bases lining up with TRBD1. This CDR3 is 13 amino acids long. Germline CDR1 LGHDT, CDR2 YNNKEL (reference sequence). V shed 4 bases, J shed 7 bases, and the junction held 4 bases outside the gene matches. This CDR3 reads CASSLRGQGEAFF. The CDR3 DNA sequence: TGTGCCAGCAGCCTACGGGGACAGGGTGAAGCTTTCTTT.

This clonotype appeared many times. V gene TRBV4-3 combines with J gene TRBJ1-6; perhaps TRBD1 as D (5 bases). V gave up 1 base and J gave up 2 bases, with 12 bases separating them. CDR1 is LGHNA and CDR2 is YSLEER in the germline V gene. The CDR3 is made up of 17 amino acids. The CDR3, as DNA: TGCGCCAGCAGCCAAGCCTGGGGGGGGGCCTATAATTCACCCCTCCACTTT. It specifies CASSQAWGGAYNSPLHF.

This clonotype was found a few times. This chain links TRBV5-5 with TRBJ2-5; no clear D. Germline loops: CDR1 SGHKS, CDR2 YYEKEE (reference sequence). V was clipped by 0 bases and J by 5 bases, with 11 bases between them. The CDR3 sequence is 14 residues long. In DNA form, the CDR3 reads TGTGCCAGCAGCTTGGGGGGTCAGGCGGAGACCCAGTACTTC. Its protein product is CASSLGGQAETQYF.

The chain joins TRBV7-9 to TRBJ1-4; TRBD1 might be the D (6 bases). Germline V gene data show CDR1 as SEHNR and CDR2 as FQNEAQ (reference sequence). This CDR3 contains 14 residues. The V and J ends lost 5 bases and 8 bases respectively, with 15 bases between them. The CDR3 DNA reads TGTGCCAGCAGCCCCGCGGGGGACACCGAAAAACTGTTTTTT. Translation: CASSPAGDTEKLFF. Based on the CDR3 plus reference TRBV7-9 and TRBJ1-4, the full variable domain is DTGVSQNPRHKITKRGQNVTFRCDPISEHNRLYWYRQTLGQGPEFLTYFQNEAQLEKSRLLSDRFSAERPKGSFSTLEIQRTEQGDSAMYLCASSPAGDTEKLFFGSGTQLSVL.

This clonotype has at least ten counts. The chain carries TRBV7-2 and TRBJ1-5; 8 nucleotides agree with TRBD1. V trimming: 5 bases; J trimming: 3 bases; junction bases outside the gene matches: 12. The CDR3 covers 17 residues. Germline assignment: CDR1 SGHTA and CDR2 FQGNSA. The CDR3 DNA follows: TGTGCCAGCAGCGCCGACAGGGGCTTGAACCCCAATCAGCCCCAGCATTTT. Encoded protein: CASSADRGLNPNQPQHF.